This is a list of T cell receptor beta chains from one sample in a study of shared clonotypes between healthy human individuals. Measured with immunoSEQ multiplex PCR; TCRdb has only the in-frame clones, and not every one. The data show 1 million to 1.2 million clones, approximately 75% seen once. The sequencing input was memory CD4+ T cells from PBMCs. Source of these receptors: a young man in good health. Some clones in this sample may be carry-over from other donors' samples. Both conserved end residues are part of each CDR3. The D gene is left open where the match is weak. Clone size is given for some rows only: seen once, a few or many times, or a class if the clone is expanded.

>TRBV7-9|NA|TRBJ2-3|12|NA
CASNNAGDTQYF
>TRBV28|NA|TRBJ1-5|13|NA
CASSPDGNQPQHF
>TRBV2|NA|TRBJ2-5|14|NA
CASRTGGYQETQYF
>TRBV6-1|NA|TRBJ1-4|14|TRBD1
CASSSGTANEKLFF
>TRBV6-5|NA|TRBJ2-1|13|NA
CASSGSGVSEQFF
>TRBV5-1|NA|TRBJ2-1|19|TRBD2
CASSLAWGLAGPPYNEQFF
>TRBV5-1|NA|TRBJ2-3|14|NA
CASSSAGSQDTQYF
>TRBV7-2|NA|TRBJ2-1|15|TRBD2
CASSSLAGVVNEQFF
>TRBV18|NA|TRBJ1-2|11|NA
CASSPGDGYTF
>TRBV29-1|NA|TRBJ2-1|13|NA
CSTARGGYNEQFF
>TRBV5-1|once|TRBJ2-5|14|NA
CASSLQGDQETQYF
>TRBV10-3|NA|TRBJ2-3|18|NA
CAISGSPGVSVGADTQYF
>TRBV21-1|NA|TRBJ1-5|17|NA
CASSKGREGWGSQPQHF
>TRBV15|NA|TRBJ2-5|12|NA
CATSTLQETQYF
>TRBV27|NA|TRBJ1-2|13|TRBD1
CASSTEGARGYTF
>TRBV2|NA|TRBJ2-4|15|TRBD2
CASSEVAPGGNIQYF
>TRBV28|NA|TRBJ2-5|13|NA
CASSLGRRETQYF
>TRBV5-1|NA|TRBJ2-5|14|TRBD2
CASSPRGGRETQYF
>TRBV2|NA|TRBJ1-1|14|TRBD1
CASSPGTGNTEAFF
>TRBV28|once|TRBJ2-3|15|NA
CASSLGAYSTDTQYF
>TRBV11-2|NA|TRBJ2-7|15|TRBD2
CASSQGAGEPYEQYF
>TRBV9|NA|TRBJ1-2|15|NA
CASSARSRGGYGYTF
>TRBV15|NA|TRBJ1-5|14|TRBD1
CATSRTGANQPQHF
>TRBV7-2|NA|TRBJ1-2|14|NA
CASSPDRINYGYTF
>TRBV5-4|NA|TRBJ1-2|13|NA
CASSTGRSYGYTF
>TRBV5-1|NA|TRBJ2-3|15|NA
CASSLTTRSTDTQYF
>TRBV18|NA|TRBJ1-1|13|TRBD1
CASSDRGLTEAFF
>TRBV25-1|NA|TRBJ1-1|18|NA
CASSPLKRGTGMNTEAFF
>TRBV5-1|NA|TRBJ2-5|14|TRBD2
CASSPGTRGETQYF
>TRBV19|NA|TRBJ1-3|13|NA
CASDRSPGNTIYF
>TRBV7-2|few|TRBJ2-7|15|NA
CASSLGWAGPYEQYF
>TRBV30|NA|TRBJ1-2|12|NA
CAWGTGGYGYTF
>TRBV7-7|NA|TRBJ2-5|13|NA
CASSPGGQETQYF
>TRBV28|NA|TRBJ2-1|14|NA
CASSQGGNYNEQFF
>TRBV6-1|NA|TRBJ2-7|12|NA
CASSERGIEQYF
>TRBV6-1|NA|TRBJ2-3|11|NA
CASMTADTQYF
>TRBV27|NA|TRBJ1-1|16|NA
CASSLTQGSMNTEAFF
>TRBV5-1|few|TRBJ2-1|13|NA
CASSGMIDNEQFF
>TRBV11-1|NA|TRBJ2-6|15|NA
CASSFSGSGANVLTF
>TRBV5-1|NA|TRBJ2-1|16|TRBD2
CASSLGGLATYNEQFF
>TRBV2|NA|TRBJ2-3|11|NA
CASTIVDTQYF
>TRBV29-1|NA|TRBJ2-2|14|NA
CSVERNANTGELFF
>TRBV7-2|NA|TRBJ2-2|16|NA
CASSWLTAMNTGELFF
>TRBV23-1|once|TRBJ2-7|11|NA
CASSLAYEQYF
>TRBV18|NA|TRBJ1-5|16|NA
CASSPGQPSLNQPQHF
>TRBV7-9|NA|TRBJ2-7|13|NA
CASRGGSNDEQYF
>TRBV20-1|NA|TRBJ2-1|10|NA
CSLARNEQFF
>TRBV5-1|NA|TRBJ2-3|15|NA
CASSLNLQGQDTQYF
>TRBV29-1|few|TRBJ2-7|14|NA
CSVRARGESYEQYF
>TRBV29-1|once|TRBJ2-7|14|TRBD1
CSVASTGQSYEQYF
>TRBV7-9|NA|TRBJ2-1|16|TRBD2
CASSLEVAGGHYEQFF
>TRBV7-3|NA|TRBJ2-7|12|NA
CASSSPSYEQYF
>TRBV7-2|NA|TRBJ2-7|16|TRBD2
CASSLATSGAPYEQYF
>TRBV30|once|TRBJ2-1|17|TRBD2
CAWRKAGAFYIDNEQFF
>TRBV28|NA|TRBJ2-2|14|TRBD2
CASSSPSGTGELFF
>TRBV2|NA|TRBJ1-2|17|NA
CASSPNPGARANYGYTF
>TRBV5-1|NA|TRBJ2-5|15|TRBD2
CASSLSSGGQETQYF
>TRBV28|once|TRBJ1-1|13|NA
CASTIPTDPRAFF
>TRBV7-2|NA|TRBJ2-5|16|NA
CASSLLRDRGGKTQYF